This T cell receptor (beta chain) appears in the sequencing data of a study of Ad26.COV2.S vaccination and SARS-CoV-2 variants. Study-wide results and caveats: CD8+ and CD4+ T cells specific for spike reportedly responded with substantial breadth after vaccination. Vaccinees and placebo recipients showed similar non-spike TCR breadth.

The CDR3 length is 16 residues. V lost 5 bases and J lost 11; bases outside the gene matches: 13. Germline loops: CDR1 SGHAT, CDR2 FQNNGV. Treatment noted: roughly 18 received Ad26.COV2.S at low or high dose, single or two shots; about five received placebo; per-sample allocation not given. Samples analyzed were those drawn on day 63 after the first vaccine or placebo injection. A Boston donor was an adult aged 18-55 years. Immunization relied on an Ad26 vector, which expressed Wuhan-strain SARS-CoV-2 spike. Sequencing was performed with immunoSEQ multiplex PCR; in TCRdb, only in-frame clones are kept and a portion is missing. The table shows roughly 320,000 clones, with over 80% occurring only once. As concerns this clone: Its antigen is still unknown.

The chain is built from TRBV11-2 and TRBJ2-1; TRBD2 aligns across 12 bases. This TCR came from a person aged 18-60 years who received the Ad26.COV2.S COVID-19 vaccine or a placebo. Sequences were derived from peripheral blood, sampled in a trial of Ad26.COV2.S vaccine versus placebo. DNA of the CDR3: TGTGCCAGCAGCCCACCCCTAGCGGGGGGGCTCTTGCAGCAGTTCTTC. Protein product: CASSPPLAGGLLQQFF.